This TCR beta chain originates from a study of T cell repertoires and HLA-DP antigens. This CDR3 has 13 residues. From germline, CDR1 is ENHRY and CDR2 SYGVKD. Unmatched junction bases numbered 3, after V lost 10 bases and J lost 2 bases. As to this clone: Its antigen is currently unknown.

The protocol was immunoSEQ multiplex PCR, while the TCRdb copy is restricted to in-frame clones and leaves out a portion. Among about 73,000 clones listed, roughly 78% were seen once. Findings and caveats of the study: Total CD4+ responders were stimulated by HeLa antigen-presenting cells.

The clonotype comes from a man aged 60 to 69 in good health and CMV-seronegative. Source material: CD4+ T cells from PBMCs. This sequence joins TRBV10-3 and TRBJ2-2; 8 bases fit TRBD1. CDR3 nucleotides: TGTGCCACCGGGACAGGCAACACCGGGGAGCTGTTTTTT. Residues: CATGTGNTGELFF.